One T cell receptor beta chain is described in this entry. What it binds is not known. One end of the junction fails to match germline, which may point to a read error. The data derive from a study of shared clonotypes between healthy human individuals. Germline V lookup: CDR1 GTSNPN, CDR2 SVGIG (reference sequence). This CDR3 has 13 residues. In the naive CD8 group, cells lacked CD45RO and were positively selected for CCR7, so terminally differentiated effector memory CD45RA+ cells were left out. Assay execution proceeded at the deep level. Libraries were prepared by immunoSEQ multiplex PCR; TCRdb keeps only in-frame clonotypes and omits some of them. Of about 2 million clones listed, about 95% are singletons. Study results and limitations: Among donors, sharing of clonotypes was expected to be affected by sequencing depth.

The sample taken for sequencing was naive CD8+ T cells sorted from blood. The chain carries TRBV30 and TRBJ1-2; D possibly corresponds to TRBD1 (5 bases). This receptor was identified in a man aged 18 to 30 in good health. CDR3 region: CAWRATRDYVYTF. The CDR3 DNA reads TGTGCCTGGAGGGCAACCAGGGACTATGTCTACACCTTC.